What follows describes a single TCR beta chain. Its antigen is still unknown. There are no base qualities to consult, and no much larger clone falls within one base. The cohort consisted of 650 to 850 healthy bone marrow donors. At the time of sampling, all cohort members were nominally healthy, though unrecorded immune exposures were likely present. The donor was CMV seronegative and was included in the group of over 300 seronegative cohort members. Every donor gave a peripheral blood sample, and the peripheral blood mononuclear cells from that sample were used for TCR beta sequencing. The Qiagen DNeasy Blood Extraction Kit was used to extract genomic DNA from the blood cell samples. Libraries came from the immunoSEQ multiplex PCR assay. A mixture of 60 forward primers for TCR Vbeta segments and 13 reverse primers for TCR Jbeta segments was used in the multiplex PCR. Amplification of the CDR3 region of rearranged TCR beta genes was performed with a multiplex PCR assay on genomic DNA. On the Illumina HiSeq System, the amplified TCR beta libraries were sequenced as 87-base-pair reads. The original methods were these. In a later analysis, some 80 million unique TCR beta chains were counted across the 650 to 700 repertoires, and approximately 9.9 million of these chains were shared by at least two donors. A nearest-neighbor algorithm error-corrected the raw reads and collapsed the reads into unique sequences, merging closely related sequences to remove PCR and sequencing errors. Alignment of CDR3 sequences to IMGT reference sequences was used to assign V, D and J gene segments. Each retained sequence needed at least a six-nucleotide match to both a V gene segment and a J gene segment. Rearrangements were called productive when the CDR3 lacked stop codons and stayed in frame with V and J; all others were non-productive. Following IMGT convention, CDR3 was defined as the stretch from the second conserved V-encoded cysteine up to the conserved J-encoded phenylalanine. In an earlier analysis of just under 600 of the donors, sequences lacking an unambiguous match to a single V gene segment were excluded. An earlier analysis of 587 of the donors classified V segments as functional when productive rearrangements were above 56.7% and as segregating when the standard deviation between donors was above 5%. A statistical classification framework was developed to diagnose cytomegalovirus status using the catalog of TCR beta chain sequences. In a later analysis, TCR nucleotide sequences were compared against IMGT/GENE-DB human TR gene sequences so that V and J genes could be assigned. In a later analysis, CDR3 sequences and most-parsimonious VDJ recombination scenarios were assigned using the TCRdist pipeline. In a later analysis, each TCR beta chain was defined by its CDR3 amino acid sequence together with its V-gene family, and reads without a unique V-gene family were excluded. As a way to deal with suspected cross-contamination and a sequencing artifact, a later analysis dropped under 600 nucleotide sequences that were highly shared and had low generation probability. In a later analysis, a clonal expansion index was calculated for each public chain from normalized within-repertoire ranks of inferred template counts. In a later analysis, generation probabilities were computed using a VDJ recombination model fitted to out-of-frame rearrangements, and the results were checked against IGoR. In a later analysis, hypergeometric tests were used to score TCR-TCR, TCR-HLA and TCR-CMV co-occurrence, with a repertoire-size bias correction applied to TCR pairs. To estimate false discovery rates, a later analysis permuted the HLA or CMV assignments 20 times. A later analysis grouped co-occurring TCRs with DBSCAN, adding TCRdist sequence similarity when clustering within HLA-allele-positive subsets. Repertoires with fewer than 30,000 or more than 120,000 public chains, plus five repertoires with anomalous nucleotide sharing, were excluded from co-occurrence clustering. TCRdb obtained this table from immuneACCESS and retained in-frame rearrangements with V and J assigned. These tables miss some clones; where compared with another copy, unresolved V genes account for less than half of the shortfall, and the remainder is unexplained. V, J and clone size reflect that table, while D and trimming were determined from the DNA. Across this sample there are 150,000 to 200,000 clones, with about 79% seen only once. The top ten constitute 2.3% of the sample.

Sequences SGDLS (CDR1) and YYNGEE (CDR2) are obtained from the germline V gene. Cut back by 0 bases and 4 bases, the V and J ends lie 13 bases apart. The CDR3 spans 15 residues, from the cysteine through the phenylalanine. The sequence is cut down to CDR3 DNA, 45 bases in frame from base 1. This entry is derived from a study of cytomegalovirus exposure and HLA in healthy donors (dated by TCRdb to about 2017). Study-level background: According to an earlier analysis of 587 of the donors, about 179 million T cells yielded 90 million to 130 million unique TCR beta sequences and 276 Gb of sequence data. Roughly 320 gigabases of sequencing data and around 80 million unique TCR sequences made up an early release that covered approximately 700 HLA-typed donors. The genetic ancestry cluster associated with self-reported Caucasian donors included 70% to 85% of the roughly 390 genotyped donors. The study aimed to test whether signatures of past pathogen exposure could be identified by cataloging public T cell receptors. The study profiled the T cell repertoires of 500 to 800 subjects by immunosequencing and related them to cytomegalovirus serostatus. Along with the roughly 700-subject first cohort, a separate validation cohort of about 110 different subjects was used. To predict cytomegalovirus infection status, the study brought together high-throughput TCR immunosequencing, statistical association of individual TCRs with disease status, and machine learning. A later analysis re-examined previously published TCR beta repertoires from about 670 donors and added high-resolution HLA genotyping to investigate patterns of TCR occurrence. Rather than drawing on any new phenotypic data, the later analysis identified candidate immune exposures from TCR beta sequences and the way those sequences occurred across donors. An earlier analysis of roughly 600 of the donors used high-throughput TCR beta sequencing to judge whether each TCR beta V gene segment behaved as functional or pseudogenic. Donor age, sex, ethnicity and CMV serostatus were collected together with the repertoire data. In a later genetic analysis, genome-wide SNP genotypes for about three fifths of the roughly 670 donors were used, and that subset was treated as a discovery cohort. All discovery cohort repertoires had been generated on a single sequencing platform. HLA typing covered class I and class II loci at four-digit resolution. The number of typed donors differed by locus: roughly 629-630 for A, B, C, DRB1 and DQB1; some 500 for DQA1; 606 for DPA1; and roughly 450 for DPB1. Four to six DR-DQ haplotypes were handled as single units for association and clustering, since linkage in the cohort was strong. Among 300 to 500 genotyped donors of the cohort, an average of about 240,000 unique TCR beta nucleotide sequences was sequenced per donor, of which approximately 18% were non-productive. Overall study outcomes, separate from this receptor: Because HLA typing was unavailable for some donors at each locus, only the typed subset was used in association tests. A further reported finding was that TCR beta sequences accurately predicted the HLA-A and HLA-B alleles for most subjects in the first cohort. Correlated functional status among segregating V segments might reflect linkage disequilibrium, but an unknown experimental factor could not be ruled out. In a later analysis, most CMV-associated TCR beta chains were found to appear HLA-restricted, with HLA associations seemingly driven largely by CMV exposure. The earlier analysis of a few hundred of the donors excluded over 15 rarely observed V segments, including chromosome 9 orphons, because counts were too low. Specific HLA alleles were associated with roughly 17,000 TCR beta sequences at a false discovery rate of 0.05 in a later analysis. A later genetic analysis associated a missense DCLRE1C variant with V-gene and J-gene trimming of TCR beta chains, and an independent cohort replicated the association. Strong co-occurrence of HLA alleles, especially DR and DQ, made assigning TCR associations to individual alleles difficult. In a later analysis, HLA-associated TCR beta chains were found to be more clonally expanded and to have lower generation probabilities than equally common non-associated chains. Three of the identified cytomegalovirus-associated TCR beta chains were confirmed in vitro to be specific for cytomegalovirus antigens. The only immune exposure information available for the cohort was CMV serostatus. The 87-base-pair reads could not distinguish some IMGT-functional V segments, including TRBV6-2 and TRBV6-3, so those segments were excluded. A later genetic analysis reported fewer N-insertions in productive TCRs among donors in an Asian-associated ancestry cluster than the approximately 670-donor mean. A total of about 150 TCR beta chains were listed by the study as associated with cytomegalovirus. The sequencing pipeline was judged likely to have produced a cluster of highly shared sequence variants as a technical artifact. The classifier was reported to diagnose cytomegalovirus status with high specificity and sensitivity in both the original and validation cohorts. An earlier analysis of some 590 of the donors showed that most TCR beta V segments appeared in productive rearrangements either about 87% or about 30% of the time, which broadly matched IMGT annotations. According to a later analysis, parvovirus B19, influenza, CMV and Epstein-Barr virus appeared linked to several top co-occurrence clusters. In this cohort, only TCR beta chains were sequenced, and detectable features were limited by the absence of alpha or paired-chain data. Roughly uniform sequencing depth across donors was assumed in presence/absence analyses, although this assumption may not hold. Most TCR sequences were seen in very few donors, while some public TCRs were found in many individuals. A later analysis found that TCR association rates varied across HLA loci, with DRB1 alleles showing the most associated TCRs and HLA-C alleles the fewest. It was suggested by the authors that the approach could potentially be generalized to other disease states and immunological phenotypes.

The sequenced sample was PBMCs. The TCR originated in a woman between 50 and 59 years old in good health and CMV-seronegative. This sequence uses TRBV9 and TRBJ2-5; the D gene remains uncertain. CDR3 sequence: CASSVDPAGLETQYF. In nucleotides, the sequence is TGTGCCAGCAGCGTAGATCCGGCAGGTCTAGAGACCCAGTACTTC.